This T cell receptor beta chain was profiled in a study of T cells after yellow fever vaccination. Trimming cost V 4 bases and J 3 bases, with 9 bases left between them. CDR1 is SNHLY, CDR2 FYNNEI, per germline. The CDR3 has 14 residues. General study points: One caveat is that FACS-sorted repertoires could contain abundant clonotypes contaminating from the bulk population. Most clones from primary vaccination were detected again post-booster (roughly 96% CD4, 88% CD8).

This clonotype showed up just a few times. Its antigen is unidentified. 5'RACE template switching added a universal primer site and UMIs to TCR cDNA. TCRdb reprocessed the 5' RACE reads with MiXCR, giving one entry per CDR3 protein. The sample carries about 510,000 distinct CDR3 sequences, less than 25% recorded once. The receptor comes from a young man who received the YFV17D yellow fever vaccine. The chain is built from TRBV2 and TRBJ2-2; D not certain. The input for sequencing was PBMCs, taken roughly 20 days after the first yellow fever vaccination. CDR3 DNA: TGTGCCAGCAGTGTAGGCAGCTACACCGGGGAGCTGTTTTTT. This encodes CASSVGSYTGELFF.